The rows below give T cell receptor beta chains drawn from one sample of a study of T cells in tuberculosis. Repertoires were generated with immunoSEQ multiplex PCR, while TCRdb's copy carries only in-frame clones and drops some. The sample consists of 30,000 to 40,000 clones, 91% of them appearing once. Sequencing was performed on PBMCs, taken at tuberculosis diagnosis. The receptors here all came from an adult with tuberculosis. The CDR3 runs from the conserved cysteine through the conserved F or W. The D gene is left open where the match is weak. Rows may omit the clone size; those that give it use once, few, many or a size class.

d_gene | abundance | j_gene | v_gene | CDR3aa | CDR3nt
. | . | TRBJ2-1 | TRBV11-2 | CASSLVQNNEQFF | TGTGCCAGCAGCTTGGTACAGAACAATGAGCAGTTCTTC
TRBD1 | . | TRBJ1-6 | TRBV27 | CASRAGQGASSYNSPLHF | TGTGCCAGCAGGGCGGGACAGGGGGCGAGCTCCTATAATTCACCCCTCCACTTT
. | . | TRBJ1-1 | TRBV7-6 | CASSLARGGTEAFF | TGTGCCAGCAGCTTAGCGCGCGGGGGGACTGAAGCTTTCTTT
. | . | TRBJ1-2 | TRBV7-2 | CASSREGFGGYTF | TGTGCCAGCAGCCGAGAGGGCTTCGGTGGCTACACCTTC
TRBD2 | . | TRBJ2-1 | TRBV6-1 | CASSEVGGGQDEQFF | TGTGCCAGCAGTGAAGTCGGGGGGGGCCAGGATGAGCAGTTCTTC
TRBD1 | . | TRBJ1-5 | TRBV7-8 | CASSLTGDQPQHF | TGTGCCAGCAGCCTCACAGGGGATCAGCCCCAGCATTTT
. | . | TRBJ2-2 | TRBV7-2 | CASSLKLGGTGELFF | TGTGCCAGCAGCTTAAAGCTAGGAGGCACCGGGGAGCTGTTTTTT
TRBD1 | . | TRBJ2-1 | TRBV6-1 | CASRGGQAFYNEQFF | TGTGCCAGCAGGGGGGGACAGGCCTTCTACAATGAGCAGTTCTTC
. | . | TRBJ1-1 | TRBV5-1 | CASSLSLESAEAFF | TGCGCCAGCAGCCTATCTTTAGAGAGCGCTGAAGCTTTCTTT
TRBD2 | . | TRBJ2-5 | TRBV6-1 | CASSGLAGGPETQYF | TGTGCCAGCAGTGGACTAGCGGGGGGGCCAGAGACCCAGTACTTC
. | . | TRBJ1-2 | TRBV4-3 | CASSQTLGQYYGYTF | TGCGCCAGCAGCCAAACCCTAGGACAGTACTATGGCTACACCTTC
TRBD1 | . | TRBJ2-7 | TRBV5-6 | CASSTWTGESYEQYF | TGTGCCAGCAGCACCTGGACAGGGGAATCCTACGAGCAGTACTTC
. | few | TRBJ1-2 | TRBV7-2 | CASSNRDIILYGYTF | TGTGCCAGCAGCAATCGGGACATAATCTTGTATGGCTACACCTTC
. | . | TRBJ2-7 | TRBV6-6 | CASSITVSYEQYF | TGTGCCAGCAGCATTACAGTCTCCTACGAGCAGTACTTC
TRBD2 | . | TRBJ2-7 | TRBV6-5 | CASSQRGSYEQYF | TGTGCCAGCAGTCAGCGGGGTTCCTACGAGCAGTACTTC
TRBD2 | . | TRBJ2-5 | TRBV5-1 | CASSPGLTSGSRETQYF | TGCGCCAGCAGCCCCGGCCTGACTAGCGGGTCGCGAGAGACCCAGTACTTC
TRBD2 | . | TRBJ2-5 | TRBV6-1 | CASGAGGQETQYF | TGTGCCTCTGGGGCGGGGGGCCAAGAGACCCAGTACTTC
. | . | TRBJ1-3 | TRBV10-3 | CAIKDGDSGNTIYF | TGTGCCATCAAGGACGGGGACTCTGGAAACACCATATATTTT
TRBD1 | . | TRBJ1-5 | TRBV6-1 | CASNSDRGINQPQHF | TGTGCCAGCAATTCCGACAGGGGCATCAATCAGCCCCAGCATTTT
TRBD1 | once | TRBJ2-7 | TRBV11-2 | CASSPLTGGTYEQYF | TGTGCCAGCAGCCCTTTGACAGGGGGTACCTACGAGCAGTACTTC
TRBD1 | . | TRBJ1-5 | TRBV5-6 | CASSLGTGSGQPQHF | TGTGCCAGCAGCTTGGGGACAGGGAGCGGTCAGCCCCAGCATTTT
. | once | TRBJ2-1 | TRBV5-6 | CASSPSGGLGNEQFF | TGTGCCAGCAGCCCCTCGGGGGGCCTGGGGAATGAGCAGTTCTTC
. | . | TRBJ1-3 | TRBV5-1 | CASSLGGDGNTIYF | TGCGCCAGCAGCTTGGGGGGAGACGGAAACACCATATATTTT
TRBD1 | once | TRBJ2-7 | TRBV4-3 | CASSQDETGAYEQYF | TGCGCCAGCAGCCAAGATGAGACAGGGGCCTACGAGCAGTACTTC
TRBD2 | . | TRBJ2-2 | TRBV6-1 | CASSDLTGGAPSGGGELFF | TGTGCCAGCAGTGACCTAACGGGAGGAGCTCCCTCGGGGGGCGGGGAGCTGTTTTTT
. | once | TRBJ2-2 | TRBV6-4 | CASSDSADTGELFF | TGTGCCAGCAGTGACTCGGCCGACACCGGGGAGCTGTTTTTT
. | . | TRBJ1-6 | TRBV14 | CASSQGRGWGSPLHF | TGTGCCAGCAGCCAAGGAAGGGGTTGGGGCTCACCCCTCCACTTT
. | . | TRBJ1-4 | TRBV7-2 | CASTRGLGEKLFF | TGTGCCAGCACAAGGGGCTTAGGGGAAAAACTGTTTTTT
TRBD1 | . | TRBJ1-1 | TRBV2 | CASSPRTGDTEAFF | TGTGCCAGCAGTCCTCGGACAGGGGACACTGAAGCTTTCTTT
TRBD1 | . | TRBJ1-1 | TRBV19 | CAAQGSTEAFF | TGTGCCGCACAGGGGAGCACTGAAGCTTTCTTT
. | . | TRBJ2-1 | TRBV2 | CASRQGSYNEQFF | TGTGCCAGCAGACAGGGCTCCTACAATGAGCAGTTCTTC
. | . | TRBJ1-5 | TRBV6-5 | CASREGVGNQPQHF | TGTGCCAGCAGAGAAGGGGTGGGCAATCAGCCCCAGCATTTT
. | . | TRBJ2-4 | TRBV6-1 | CASSAGHDGKLAKNIQYF | TGTGCCAGCAGTGCGGGACACGACGGAAAGCTAGCCAAAAACATTCAGTACTTC
TRBD1 | . | TRBJ1-6 | TRBV11-3 | CASIPGQVYSPLHF | TGTGCCAGCATCCCGGGACAGGTTTATTCACCCCTCCACTTT
. | . | TRBJ1-1 | TRBV5-4 | CASSSLLNTEAFF | TGTGCCAGCAGCTCGTTATTGAACACTGAAGCTTTCTTT
TRBD1 | . | TRBJ2-5 | TRBV29-1 | CSGSRDRGQETQYF | TGCAGCGGATCCCGGGACAGGGGCCAAGAGACCCAGTACTTC
. | . | TRBJ1-4 | TRBV4-3 | CASSPRTDLNEKLFF | TGCGCCAGCAGCCCCCGGACAGACCTTAATGAAAAACTGTTTTTT
TRBD1 | . | TRBJ1-5 | TRBV30 | CAWSTDRDEKSNQPQHF | TGTGCCTGGAGTACTGACAGGGACGAGAAGAGCAATCAGCCCCAGCATTTT
TRBD2 | . | TRBJ2-1 | TRBV2 | CASSRRGGGYNEQFF | TGTGCCAGCAGCCGGCGGGGGGGCGGCTACAATGAGCAGTTCTTC
. | . | TRBJ1-5 | TRBV1 | CTSRDAGGLESNQPQHF | TGCACCAGCAGGGACGCAGGGGGTCTGGAAAGCAATCAGCCCCAGCATTTT
TRBD1 | medium-sized | TRBJ2-7 | TRBV6-1 | CASSGAQGDSYEQYF | TGTGCCAGCAGTGGGGCGCAGGGGGACTCCTACGAGCAGTACTTC
. | . | TRBJ1-1 | TRBV2 | CASTRGGGTEAFF | TGTGCCAGCACCAGGGGCGGCGGCACTGAAGCTTTCTTT
TRBD1 | . | TRBJ1-4 | TRBV6-6 | CASIHSYRGREKLFF | TGTGCCAGCATTCACTCTTACAGGGGGCGGGAAAAACTGTTTTTT
. | . | TRBJ2-7 | TRBV11-3 | CASRAQGRTPSYEQYF | TGTGCCAGCAGGGCCCAGGGGCGGACACCCTCCTACGAGCAGTACTTC
. | . | TRBJ2-1 | TRBV14 | CASSPSRQVRGEQFF | TGTGCCAGCAGCCCCTCCCGGCAGGTCAGGGGTGAGCAGTTCTTC
. | once | TRBJ2-3 | TRBV6-5 | CASSYSGRGADTQYF | TGTGCCAGCAGTTACTCGGGCAGGGGAGCAGATACGCAGTATTTT
. | once | TRBJ2-4 | TRBV6-1 | CASSEARIAKNIQYF | TGTGCCAGCAGTGAAGCGCGTATAGCCAAAAACATTCAGTACTTC